The T cell receptor beta chain under discussion was sequenced for a study of cytomegalovirus exposure and HLA in healthy donors. The PCR made use of 60 Vbeta and 13 Jbeta primers. The repertoire was sequenced with immunoSEQ multiplex PCR; TCRdb's copy has only in-frame clones and lacks some. The sample includes around 130,000 clones, roughly 80% of them seen just once. This clone was counted a few times. This CDR3 contains 15 residues. Germline V gives CDR1 LGHNA, CDR2 YSLEER. Trimming stripped 1 base from V and 0 bases from J, with 6 bases between. This TCR was recovered from a woman in her forties in good health and CMV-seronegative. Sequencing input: PBMCs. The chain uses TRBV4-3 and TRBJ1-4, with TRBD1 as a possible D gene (5 bases). The DNA for the CDR3 is TGCGCCAGCAGCCAAGGCAGGGCAACTAATGAAAAACTGTTTTTT. This codes for CASSQGRATNEKLFF.